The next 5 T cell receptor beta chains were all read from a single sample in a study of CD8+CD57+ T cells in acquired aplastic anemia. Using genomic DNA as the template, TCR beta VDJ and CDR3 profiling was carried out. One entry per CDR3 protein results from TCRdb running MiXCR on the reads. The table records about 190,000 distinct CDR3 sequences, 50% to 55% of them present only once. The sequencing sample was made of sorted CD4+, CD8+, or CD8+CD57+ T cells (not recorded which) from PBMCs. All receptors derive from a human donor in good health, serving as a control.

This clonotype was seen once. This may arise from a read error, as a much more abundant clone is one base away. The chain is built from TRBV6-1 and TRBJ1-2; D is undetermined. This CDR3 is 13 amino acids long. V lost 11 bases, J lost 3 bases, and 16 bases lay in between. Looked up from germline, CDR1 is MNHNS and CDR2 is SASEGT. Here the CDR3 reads CAGKGSGDYGYTF. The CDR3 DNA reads TGTGCCGGCAAAGGGTCAGGCGACTATGGCTACACCTTC.

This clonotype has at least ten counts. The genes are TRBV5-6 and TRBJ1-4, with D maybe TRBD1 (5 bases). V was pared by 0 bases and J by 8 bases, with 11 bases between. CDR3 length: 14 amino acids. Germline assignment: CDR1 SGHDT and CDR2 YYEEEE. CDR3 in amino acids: CASSLGGFGEKLFF. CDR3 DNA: TGTGCCAGCAGCTTGGGGGGGTTCGGGGAAAAACTGTTTTTT.

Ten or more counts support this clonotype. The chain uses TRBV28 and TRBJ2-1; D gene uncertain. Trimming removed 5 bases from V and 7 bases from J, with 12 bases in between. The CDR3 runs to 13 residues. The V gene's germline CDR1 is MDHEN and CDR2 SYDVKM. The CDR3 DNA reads TGTGCCAGCAGTCCGCTGTACAATAATGAGCAGTTCTTC. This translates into CASSPLYNNEQFF.

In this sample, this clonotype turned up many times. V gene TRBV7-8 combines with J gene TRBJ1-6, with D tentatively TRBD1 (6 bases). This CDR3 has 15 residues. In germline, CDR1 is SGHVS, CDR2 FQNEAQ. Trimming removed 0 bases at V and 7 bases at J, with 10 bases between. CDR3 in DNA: TGTGCCAGCAGCTTAGCGGGGGGGCTAAATTCACCCCTCCACTTT. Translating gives CASSLAGGLNSPLHF. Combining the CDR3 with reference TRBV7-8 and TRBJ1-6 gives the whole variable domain GAGVSQSPRYKVAKRGQDVALRCDPISGHVSLFWYQQALGQGPEFLTYFQNEAQLDKSGLPSDRFFAERPEGSVSTLKIQRTQQEDSAVYLCASSLAGGLNSPLHFGNGTRLTVT.

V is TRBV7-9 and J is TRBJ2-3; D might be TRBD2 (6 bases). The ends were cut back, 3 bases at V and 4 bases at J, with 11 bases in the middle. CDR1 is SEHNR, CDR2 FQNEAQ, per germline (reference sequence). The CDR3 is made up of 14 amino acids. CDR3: CASSLVGGADTQYF. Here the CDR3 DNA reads TGTGCCAGCAGCTTGGTGGGGGGAGCAGATACGCAGTATTTT.